This T cell receptor beta chain was captured in a study of blood T cells in healthy people across ages. Study-level points and caveats: The study found more naive CD4+ cells and higher diversity in long-lived than aged donors. Unsorted PBMCs ruled out conclusive naive versus antigen-experienced comparison.

On this clonotype itself: Its target is unknown.

Then a second PCR, running about 6 to 12 cycles, was carried out with a sample-barcoded 5' primer and a J-beta primer mix. Using its own MiXCR run on the 5' RACE reads, TCRdb lists one record per CDR3 protein. The sample has about 780,000 distinct CDR3 sequences, 25% to 30% seen once. J gave up 2 bases and V 2 bases, and 6 bases lay outside the gene matches. Germline CDR1 and CDR2: DFQATT and SNEGSKA (reference sequence). CDR3 length equals 15 residues. In addition, the sample was reused for a study of T cells of mothers and their children. Per that study: For cDNA synthesis, the complete extracted RNA was used (roughly 1.5 ug per 15 ul). About 3 million TCR beta reads per child versus over 9 million per mother.

The chain carries TRBV20-1 and TRBJ2-3; 8 nucleotides match TRBD2. The receptor was derived from a boy younger than 18 in good health. Sample: blood. For the CDR3, the DNA is TGCAGTGCTAGACTCGCGGGGGGAAACACAGATACGCAGTATTTT. It encodes CSARLAGGNTDTQYF.